This T cell receptor (beta chain) was observed in a study of blood T cell repertoires in COVID-19. Whole-study context: PBMCs, B-cell-depleted T cells, or T cells were the source of the cDNA or gDNA that made up the material.

TCRdb's copy holds only in-frame clones and misses some; the assay was immunoSEQ multiplex PCR. The sample carries about 220,000 clones, over 70% recorded once. The V segment lost 6 bases and the J segment 4 bases; nucleotides outside the gene matches: 2. CDR1 and CDR2 from the germline V gene are SGHTA and FQGTGA. The CDR3 contains 13 residues. The genes are TRBV7-3 and TRBJ2-2, with TRBD2 matching 7 bases. The TCR was taken from a woman aged 65 to 85 with acute or convalescent COVID-19. Sequenced input: peripheral blood. DNA of the CDR3: TGTGCCAGCAGGTTAGCGGGCACCGGGGAGCTGTTTTTT. Its translation: CASRLAGTGELFF.